The following is a T cell receptor (beta chain) sequence with its context. The data stem from a study of T cell changes during pregnancy in multiple sclerosis. TCRdb keeps only in-frame clones here, not all; method: immunoSEQ multiplex PCR. The repertoire holds some 21,000 clones, with roughly 80% as singletons. The CDR3 extends over 18 amino acids. The V gene lost 2 bases and the J gene lost 6 bases, with 22 bases spanning the gap. Germline CDR1 reads MGHRA; CDR2 reads YSYEKL. This material consisted of CD8+ T cells from peripheral blood mononuclear cells, taken in the first trimester of pregnancy. The receptor comes from a female donor in good health, enrolled as a control in a pregnancy study. The chain combines TRBV4-1 with TRBJ2-2; a weak D match, TRBD2 (6 bases). CDR3 loop: CASSQRLGAHSPSGELFF. The CDR3 DNA reads TGCGCCAGCAGCCAAAGACTAGGGGCCCACTCGCCGTCCGGGGAGCTGTTTTTT.